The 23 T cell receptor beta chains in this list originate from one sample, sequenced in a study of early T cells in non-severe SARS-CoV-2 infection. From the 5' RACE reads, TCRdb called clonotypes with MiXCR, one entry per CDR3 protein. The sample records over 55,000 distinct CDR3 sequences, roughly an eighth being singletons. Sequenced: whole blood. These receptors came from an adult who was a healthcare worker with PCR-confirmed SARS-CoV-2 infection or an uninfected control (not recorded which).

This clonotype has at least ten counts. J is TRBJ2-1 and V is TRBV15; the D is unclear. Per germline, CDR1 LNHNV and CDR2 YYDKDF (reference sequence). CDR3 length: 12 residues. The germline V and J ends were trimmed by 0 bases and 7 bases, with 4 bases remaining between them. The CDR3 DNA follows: TGTGCCACCAGCAGAGATCGGAATGAGCAGTTCTTC. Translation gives CATSRDRNEQFF.

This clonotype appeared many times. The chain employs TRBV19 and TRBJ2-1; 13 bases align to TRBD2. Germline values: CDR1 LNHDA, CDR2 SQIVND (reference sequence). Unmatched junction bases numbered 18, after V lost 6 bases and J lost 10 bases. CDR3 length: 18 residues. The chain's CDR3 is CASSIGSHTSGGVMEQFF. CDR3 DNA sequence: TGTGCCAGTAGCATCGGAAGCCATACTAGCGGGGGGGTTATGGAGCAGTTCTTC.

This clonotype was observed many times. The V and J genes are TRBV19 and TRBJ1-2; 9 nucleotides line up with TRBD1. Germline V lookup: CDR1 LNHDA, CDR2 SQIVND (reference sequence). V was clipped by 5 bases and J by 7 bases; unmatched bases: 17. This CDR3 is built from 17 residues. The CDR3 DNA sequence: TGTGCCAGTAGTCCACAGTATAACAGGGGGCAGCAGTCTGGCTACACCTTC. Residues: CASSPQYNRGQQSGYTF. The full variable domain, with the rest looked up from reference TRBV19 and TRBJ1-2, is DGGITQSPKYLFRKEGQNVTLSCEQNLNHDAMYWYRQDPGQGLRLIYYSQIVNDFQKGDIAEGYSVSREKKESFPLTVTSAQKNPTAFYLCASSPQYNRGQQSGYTFGSGTRLTVV.

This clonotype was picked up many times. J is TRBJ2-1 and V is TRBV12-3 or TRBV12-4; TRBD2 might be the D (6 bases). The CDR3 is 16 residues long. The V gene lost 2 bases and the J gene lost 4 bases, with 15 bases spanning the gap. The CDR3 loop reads CASSLSGGEIYNEQFF. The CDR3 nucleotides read TGTGCCAGCAGTTTAAGTGGAGGGGAGATTTACAATGAGCAGTTCTTC.

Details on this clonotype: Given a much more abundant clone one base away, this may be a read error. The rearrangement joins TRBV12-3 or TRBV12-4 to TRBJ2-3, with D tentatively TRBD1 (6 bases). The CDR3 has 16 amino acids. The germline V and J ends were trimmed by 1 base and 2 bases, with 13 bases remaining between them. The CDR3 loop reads CASSLVATGLTDTQYF. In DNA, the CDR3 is TGTGCCAGCAGTTTAGTGGCGACAGGACTCACAGATACGCAGTATTTT.

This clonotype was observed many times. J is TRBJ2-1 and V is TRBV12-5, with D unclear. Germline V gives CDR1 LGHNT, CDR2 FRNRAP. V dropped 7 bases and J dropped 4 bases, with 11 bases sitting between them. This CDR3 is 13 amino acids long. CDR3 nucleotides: TGTGCTAGTGACCAGGATCCTTACAATGAGCAGTTCTTC. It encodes CASDQDPYNEQFF.

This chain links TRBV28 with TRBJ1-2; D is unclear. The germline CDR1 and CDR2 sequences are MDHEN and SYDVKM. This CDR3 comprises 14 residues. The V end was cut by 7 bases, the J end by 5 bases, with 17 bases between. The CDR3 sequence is CASTVPSAVYGYTF. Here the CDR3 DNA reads TGTGCCAGCACCGTACCGAGCGCAGTTTATGGCTACACCTTC.

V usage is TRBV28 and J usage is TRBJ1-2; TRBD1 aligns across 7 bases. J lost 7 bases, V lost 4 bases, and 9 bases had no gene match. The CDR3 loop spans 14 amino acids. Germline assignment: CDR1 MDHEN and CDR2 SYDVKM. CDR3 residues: CASSSNSRGSGYTF. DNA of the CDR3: TGTGCCAGCAGTTCTAATTCCAGGGGGTCTGGCTACACCTTC.

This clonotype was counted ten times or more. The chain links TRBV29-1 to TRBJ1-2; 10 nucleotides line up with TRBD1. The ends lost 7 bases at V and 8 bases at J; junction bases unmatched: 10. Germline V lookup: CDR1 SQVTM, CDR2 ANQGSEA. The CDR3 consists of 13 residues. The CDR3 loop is CSAQGGTGVGYTF. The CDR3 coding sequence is TGCAGCGCCCAGGGGGGGACAGGGGTCGGCTACACCTTC.

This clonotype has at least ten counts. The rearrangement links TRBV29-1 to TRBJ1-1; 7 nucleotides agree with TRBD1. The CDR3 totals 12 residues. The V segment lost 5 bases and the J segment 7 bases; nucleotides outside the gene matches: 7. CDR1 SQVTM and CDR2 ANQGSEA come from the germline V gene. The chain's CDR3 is CSVRRQGSEAFF. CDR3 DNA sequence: TGCAGCGTTAGAAGACAGGGAAGTGAAGCTTTCTTT.

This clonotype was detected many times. This chain's CDR3 is CASSVAGDLVGYTF. The CDR3, as DNA: TGCGCCAGCAGCGTTGCGGGGGATTTGGTTGGCTACACCTTC. The chain combines TRBV5-1 with TRBJ1-2; D is perhaps TRBD1 (5 bases). The CDR3 consists of 14 residues. Germline assignment: CDR1 SGHRS and CDR2 YFSETQ. Trimming left V 4 bases short and J 7 bases short, with 17 bases between.

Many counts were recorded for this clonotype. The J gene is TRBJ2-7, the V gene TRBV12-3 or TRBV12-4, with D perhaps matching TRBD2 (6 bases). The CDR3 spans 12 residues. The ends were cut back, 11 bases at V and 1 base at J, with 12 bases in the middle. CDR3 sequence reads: CASGLISYEQYF. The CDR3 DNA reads TGTGCCTCCGGACTAATATCCTACGAGCAGTACTTC.

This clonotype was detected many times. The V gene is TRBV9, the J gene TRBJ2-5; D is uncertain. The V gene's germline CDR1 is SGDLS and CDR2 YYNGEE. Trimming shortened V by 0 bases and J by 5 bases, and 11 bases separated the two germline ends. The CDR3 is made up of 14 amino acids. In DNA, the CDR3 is TGTGCCAGCAGCGTAGGGGTGGGTGTCGAGACCCAGTACTTC. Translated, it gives CASSVGVGVETQYF.

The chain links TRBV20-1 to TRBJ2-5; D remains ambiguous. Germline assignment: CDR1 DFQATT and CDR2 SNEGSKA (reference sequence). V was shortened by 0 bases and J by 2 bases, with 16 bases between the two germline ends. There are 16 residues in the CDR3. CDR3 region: CSARDPDGLKQETQYF. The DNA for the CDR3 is TGCAGTGCTAGAGATCCCGACGGGCTGAAACAAGAGACCCAGTACTTC.

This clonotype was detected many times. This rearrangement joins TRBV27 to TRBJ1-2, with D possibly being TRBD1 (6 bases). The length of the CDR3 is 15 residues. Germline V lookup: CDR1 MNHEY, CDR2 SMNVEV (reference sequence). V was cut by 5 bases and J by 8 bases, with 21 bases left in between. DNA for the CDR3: TGTGCCAGCAGTCTCAACGACAGGTCGAGAGGGGGCTACACCTTC. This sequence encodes CASSLNDRSRGGYTF.

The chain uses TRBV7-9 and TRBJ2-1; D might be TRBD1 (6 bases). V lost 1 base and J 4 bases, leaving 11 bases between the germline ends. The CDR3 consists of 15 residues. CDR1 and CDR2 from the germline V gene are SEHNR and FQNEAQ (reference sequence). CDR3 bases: TGTGCCAGCAGCTTAGGTTCCGGGACATACAATGAGCAGTTCTTC. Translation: CASSLGSGTYNEQFF.

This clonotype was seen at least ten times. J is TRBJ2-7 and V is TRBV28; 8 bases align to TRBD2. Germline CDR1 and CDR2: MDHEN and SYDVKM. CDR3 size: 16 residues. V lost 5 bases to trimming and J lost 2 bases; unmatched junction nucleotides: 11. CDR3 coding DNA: TGTGCCAGCAGTCCGAGTAGCGGGGCACCGACCTACGAGCAGTACTTC. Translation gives CASSPSSGAPTYEQYF.

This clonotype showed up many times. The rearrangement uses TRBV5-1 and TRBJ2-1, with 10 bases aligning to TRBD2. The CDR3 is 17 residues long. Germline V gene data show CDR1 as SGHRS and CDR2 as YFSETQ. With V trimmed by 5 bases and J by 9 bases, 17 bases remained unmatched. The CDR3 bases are TGCGCCAGCAGAACAAAACAAGGGCTAGCGGGGGATCTTGAGCAGTTCTTC. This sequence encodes CASRTKQGLAGDLEQFF.

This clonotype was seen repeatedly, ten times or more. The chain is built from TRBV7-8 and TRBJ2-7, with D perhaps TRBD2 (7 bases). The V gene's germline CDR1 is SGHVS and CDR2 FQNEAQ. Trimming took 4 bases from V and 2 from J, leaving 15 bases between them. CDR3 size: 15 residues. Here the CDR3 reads CASSSPGGLAYEQYF. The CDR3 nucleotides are TGTGCCAGCAGCTCCCCGGGGGGCCTGGCCTACGAGCAGTACTTC.

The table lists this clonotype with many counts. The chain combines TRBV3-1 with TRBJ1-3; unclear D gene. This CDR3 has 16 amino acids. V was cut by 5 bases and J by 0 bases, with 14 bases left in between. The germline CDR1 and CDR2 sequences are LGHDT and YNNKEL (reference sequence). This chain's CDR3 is CASSLLRQVSGNTIYF. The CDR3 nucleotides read TGTGCCAGCAGCTTACTACGACAAGTCTCTGGAAACACCATATATTTT.

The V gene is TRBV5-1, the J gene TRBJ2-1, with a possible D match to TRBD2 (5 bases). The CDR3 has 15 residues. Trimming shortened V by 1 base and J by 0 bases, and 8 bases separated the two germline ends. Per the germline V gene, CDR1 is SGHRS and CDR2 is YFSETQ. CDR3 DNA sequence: TGCGCCAGCAGCTTGCGCGGAGGCTCCTACAATGAGCAGTTCTTC. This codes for CASSLRGGSYNEQFF. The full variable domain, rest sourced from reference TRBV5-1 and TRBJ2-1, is KAGVTQTPRYLIKTRGQQVTLSCSPISGHRSVSWYQQTPGQGLQFLFEYFSETQRNKGNFPGRFSGRQFSNSRSEMNVSTLELGDSALYLCASSLRGGSYNEQFFGPGTRLTVL.

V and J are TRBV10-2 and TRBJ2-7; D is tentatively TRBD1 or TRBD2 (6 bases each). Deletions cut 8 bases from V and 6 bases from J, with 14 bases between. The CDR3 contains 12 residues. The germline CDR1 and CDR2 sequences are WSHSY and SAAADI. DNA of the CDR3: TGCGCCAGCGGGGGGCTAGCTGGCGAGCAGTACTTC. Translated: CASGGLAGEQYF.

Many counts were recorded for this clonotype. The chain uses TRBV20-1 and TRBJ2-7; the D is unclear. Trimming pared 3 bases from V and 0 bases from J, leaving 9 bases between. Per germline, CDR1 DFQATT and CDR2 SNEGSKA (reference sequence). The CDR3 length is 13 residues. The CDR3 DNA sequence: TGCAGTGCTAGCCGGACGGTCTCCTACGAGCAGTACTTC. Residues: CSASRTVSYEQYF.